This record looks at one TCR beta chain sequence and its context. Its specificity is unknown. These data belong to a study of graft-versus-host responses after intestinal transplantation. The CDR3 is 12 amino acids. Trimming stripped 3 bases from V and 7 bases from J, with 9 bases between. Germline V gene sequence: CDR1 LNHDA, CDR2 SQIVND (reference sequence). Using immunoSEQ multiplex PCR, the repertoire was profiled, and TCRdb retains in-frame clones only, with some absent. The sample has approximately 49,000 clones, 85% to 95% seen once; the top ten hold under 0.25%. The receptor was isolated from a human donor who was the organ donor for an intestinal transplant. The gene calls are TRBV19 and TRBJ1-1; weak D call: TRBD1 (6 bases). Sample: unstimulated CD8+ T cells sorted from spleen or lymph node cells, taken before transplant. The CDR3 DNA reads as TGTGCCAGTAGTATCGGGGGCAGTGAAGCTTTCTTT. Its translation is CASSIGGSEAFF.